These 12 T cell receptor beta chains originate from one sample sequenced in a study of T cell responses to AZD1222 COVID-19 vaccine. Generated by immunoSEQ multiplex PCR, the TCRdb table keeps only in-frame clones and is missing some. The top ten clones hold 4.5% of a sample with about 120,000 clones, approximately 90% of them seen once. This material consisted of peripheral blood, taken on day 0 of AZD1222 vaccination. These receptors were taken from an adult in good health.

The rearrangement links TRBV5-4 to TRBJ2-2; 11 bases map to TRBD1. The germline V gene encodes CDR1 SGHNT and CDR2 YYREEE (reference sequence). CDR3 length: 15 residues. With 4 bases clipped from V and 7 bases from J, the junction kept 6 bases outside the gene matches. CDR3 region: CASSLRDRGNGELFF. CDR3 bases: TGTGCCAGCAGCCTCCGGGACAGGGGGAACGGGGAGCTGTTTTTT.

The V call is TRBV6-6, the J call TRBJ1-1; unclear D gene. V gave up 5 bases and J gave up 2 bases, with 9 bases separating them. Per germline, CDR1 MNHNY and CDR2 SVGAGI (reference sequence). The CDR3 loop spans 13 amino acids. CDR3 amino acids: CASSHTSNTEAFF. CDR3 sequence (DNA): TGTGCCAGCAGTCATACCTCTAACACTGAAGCTTTCTTT.

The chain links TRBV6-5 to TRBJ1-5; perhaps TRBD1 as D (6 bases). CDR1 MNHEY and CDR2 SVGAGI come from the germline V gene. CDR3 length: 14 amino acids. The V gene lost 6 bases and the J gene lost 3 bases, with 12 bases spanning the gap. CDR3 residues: CASRVSGVNQPQHF. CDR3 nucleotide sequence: TGTGCCAGCAGAGTTTCAGGGGTCAATCAGCCCCAGCATTTT.

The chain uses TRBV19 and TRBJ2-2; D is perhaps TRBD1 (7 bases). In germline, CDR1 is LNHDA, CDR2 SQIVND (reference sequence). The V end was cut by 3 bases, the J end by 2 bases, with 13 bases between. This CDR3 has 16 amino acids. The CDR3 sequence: CASSIPRGVNTGELFF. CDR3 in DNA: TGTGCCAGTAGTATCCCCAGGGGGGTTAACACCGGGGAGCTGTTTTTT.

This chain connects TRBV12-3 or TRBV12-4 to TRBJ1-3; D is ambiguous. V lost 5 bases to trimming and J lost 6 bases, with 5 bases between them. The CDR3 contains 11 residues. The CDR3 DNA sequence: TGTGCCAGCAGTCGAATAAACACCATATATTTT. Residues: CASSRINTIYF.

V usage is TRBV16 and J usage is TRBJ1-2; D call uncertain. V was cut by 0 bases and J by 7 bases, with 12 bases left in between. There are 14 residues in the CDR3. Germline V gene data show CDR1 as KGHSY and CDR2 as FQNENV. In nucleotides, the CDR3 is TGTGCCAGCAGCCAATCGAGGGCAGAAGTTGGCTACACCTTC. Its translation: CASSQSRAEVGYTF.

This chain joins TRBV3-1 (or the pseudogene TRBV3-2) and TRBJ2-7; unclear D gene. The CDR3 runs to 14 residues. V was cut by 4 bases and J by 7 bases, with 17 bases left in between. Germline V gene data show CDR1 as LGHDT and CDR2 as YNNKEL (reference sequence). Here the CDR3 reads CASSPASPTGEQYF. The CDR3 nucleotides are TGTGCCAGCAGCCCTGCGAGTCCTACGGGTGAGCAGTACTTC.

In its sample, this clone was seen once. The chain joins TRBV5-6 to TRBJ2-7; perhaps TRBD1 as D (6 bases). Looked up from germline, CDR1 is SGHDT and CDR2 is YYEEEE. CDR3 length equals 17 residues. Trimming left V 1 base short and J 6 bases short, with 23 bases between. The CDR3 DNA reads TGTGCCAGCAGCTTGAGTTGGCGAACGGGCAAAGGGGGCGAGCAGTACTTC. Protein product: CASSLSWRTGKGGEQYF.

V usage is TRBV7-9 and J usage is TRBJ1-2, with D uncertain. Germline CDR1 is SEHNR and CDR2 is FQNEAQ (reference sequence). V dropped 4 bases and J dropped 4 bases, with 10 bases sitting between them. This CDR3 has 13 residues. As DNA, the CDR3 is TGTGCCAGCAGCTCGCAGCGCCCCTATGGCTACACCTTC. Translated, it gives CASSSQRPYGYTF.

In DNA, the CDR3 is TGTGCCAGCAGCCGTAAAGCGGGGGGTGCCGCGAACACCGGGGAGCTGTTTTTT. Protein product: CASSRKAGGAANTGELFF. The chain uses TRBV7-2 and TRBJ2-2; 9 positions match TRBD2. The CDR3 consists of 18 residues. Trimming cost V 5 bases and J 0 bases; bases outside gene matches: 10. Germline CDR1 and CDR2: SGHTA and FQGNSA.

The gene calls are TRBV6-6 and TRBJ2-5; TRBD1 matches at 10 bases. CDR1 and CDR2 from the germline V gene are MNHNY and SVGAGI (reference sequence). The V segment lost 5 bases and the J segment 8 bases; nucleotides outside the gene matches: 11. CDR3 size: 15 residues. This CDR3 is CASSTGPGTGVTQYF. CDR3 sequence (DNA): TGTGCCAGCAGTACGGGTCCCGGGACAGGGGTAACCCAGTACTTC.

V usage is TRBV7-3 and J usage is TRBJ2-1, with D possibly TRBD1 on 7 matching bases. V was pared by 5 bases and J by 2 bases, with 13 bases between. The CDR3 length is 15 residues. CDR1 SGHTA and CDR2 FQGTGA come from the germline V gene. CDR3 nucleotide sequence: TGTGCCAGCAGCCTCAGGGGGGAGGCCTACAATGAGCAGTTCTTC. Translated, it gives CASSLRGEAYNEQFF. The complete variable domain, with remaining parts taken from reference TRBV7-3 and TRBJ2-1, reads GAGVSQTPSNKVTEKGKYVELRCDPISGHTALYWYRQSLGQGPEFLIYFQGTGAADDSGLPNDRFFAVRPEGSVSTLKIQRTERGDSAVYLCASSLRGEAYNEQFFGPGTRLTVL.